The 14 T cell receptor beta chains listed next were all sequenced from one sample in a study of OX40 agonist ivuxolimab in advanced cancers. The repertoire was sequenced with immunoSEQ multiplex PCR; TCRdb's copy has only in-frame clones and lacks some. Altogether tens of thousands of clones are present, less than 95% being singletons, with the ten largest covering 1.5% to 2%. The input for sequencing was CD4+ or CD8+ T cells sorted from blood, taken in a trial of the OX40 agonist ivuxolimab. These receptors originate from an adult with an advanced solid tumor such as melanoma, head and neck, liver or kidney cancer.

The chain has TRBV2 and TRBJ2-1, with 10 bases identical to TRBD1. The germline V gene has CDR1 SNHLY and CDR2 FYNNEI. The CDR3 sequence is 16 residues long. Germline trimming cut 4 bases from V and 1 base from J; bases unmatched to any gene: 4. The CDR3 spells CASSGQGARSYNEQFF. The CDR3 DNA follows: TGTGCCAGCAGTGGACAGGGGGCGCGATCCTACAATGAGCAGTTCTTC.

This rearrangement joins TRBV28 to TRBJ2-5, with 7 positions matching TRBD2. Judging by the DNA end, TRBJ2-7 fits better; the J call may be wrong. The CDR3 length is 14 residues. From germline, CDR1 is MDHEN and CDR2 SYDVKM. The CDR3 protein is CASSRAGLSYEQYF. CDR3 bases: TGTGCCAGCAGTAGAGCGGGACTCTCCTACGAGCAGTACTTC.

V is TRBV5-6 and J is TRBJ2-1, with TRBD1 matching over 7 bases. Losses at the gene ends were 5 bases for V and 7 bases for J; bases not matched to a gene: 9. The CDR3 is 14 residues long. Per the germline V gene, CDR1 is SGHDT and CDR2 is YYEEEE. The CDR3 nucleotides read TGTGCCAGCAGGGGTCCGGGACAGCCAAATGAGCAGTTCTTC. Translating gives CASRGPGQPNEQFF.

This clone was recorded only once. The chain joins TRBV7-2 to TRBJ2-5, with 10 bases identical to TRBD2. Looked up from germline, CDR1 is SGHTA and CDR2 is FQGNSA. CDR3 length: 16 amino acids. The V segment lost 1 base and the J segment 4 bases; nucleotides outside the gene matches: 6. The CDR3 reads CASSLVTSGVGETQYF. CDR3 nucleotides: TGTGCCAGCAGCTTAGTAACTAGCGGGGTGGGAGAGACCCAGTACTTC.

The V gene is TRBV6-1, the J gene TRBJ2-5; D is ambiguous. This CDR3 is 10 amino acids long. The germline V and J ends were trimmed by 8 bases and 1 base, with 2 bases remaining between them. Germline loops: CDR1 MNHNS, CDR2 SASEGT. CDR3 DNA sequence: TGTGCCAGCTTCCAAGAGACCCAGTACTTC. This gives the protein CASFQETQYF.

This rearrangement joins TRBV6-4 to TRBJ1-1, with no clear D. The CDR3 loop spans 15 amino acids. CDR1 is MRHNA and CDR2 is SNTAGT in the germline V gene. Deletions cut 4 bases from V and 3 bases from J, with 15 bases between. For the CDR3, the DNA is TGTGCCAGCAGTGCGACTACGGCGGGGTACACTGAAGCTTTCTTT. It translates to CASSATTAGYTEAFF.

J is TRBJ2-7 and V is TRBV6-6; D assignment may be TRBD1 or TRBD2 (5 bases each). V was clipped by 5 bases and J by 2 bases, with 10 bases between them. The CDR3 loop spans 13 amino acids. CDR1 MNHNY and CDR2 SVGAGI come from the germline V gene (reference sequence). The CDR3 sequence: CASSRDGTYEQYF. The CDR3 coding sequence is TGTGCCAGCAGTCGGGACGGAACCTACGAGCAGTACTTC.

The V call is TRBV20-1, the J call TRBJ2-4; D is ambiguous. V was shortened by 5 bases and J by 8 bases, with 7 bases between the two germline ends. The CDR3 extends over 10 amino acids. CDR1 and CDR2 from the germline V gene are DFQATT and SNEGSKA (reference sequence). The DNA for the CDR3 is TGCAGTGCTCCTCTAGACATTCAGTACTTC. It yields the protein CSAPLDIQYF.

There are a few counts of this clone. The J gene is TRBJ1-6, the V gene TRBV5-6; TRBD1 matches at 11 bases. Germline V lookup: CDR1 SGHDT, CDR2 YYEEEE. The V segment lost 3 bases and the J segment 10 bases; nucleotides outside the gene matches: 3. This CDR3 has 14 amino acids. CDR3 bases: TGTGCCAGCAGCTGGGGGACAGGGGGATCACCCCTCCACTTT. Its protein is CASSWGTGGSPLHF.

The chain carries TRBV7-3 and TRBJ2-5; D is possibly TRBD2 (6 bases). CDR1 SGHTA and CDR2 FQGTGA come from the germline V gene. V was pared by 5 bases and J by 5 bases, with 9 bases between. The CDR3 totals 12 residues. In nucleotides, the CDR3 is TGTGCCAGCAGCATACGGGGGGAGACCCAGTACTTC. Translated, it gives CASSIRGETQYF.

This clone has at least ten counts. CDR3 DNA sequence: TGCGCCAGCAGCCGGACACCCGGGAGATTGGTCTACGAGCAGTACTTC. This gives the protein CASSRTPGRLVYEQYF. The chain combines TRBV10-1 with TRBJ2-7, with D maybe TRBD2 (6 bases). The CDR3 totals 16 residues. Germline CDR1 is WNHNN and CDR2 is SYGVQD (reference sequence). The germline V and J ends were trimmed by 6 bases and 3 bases, with 21 bases remaining between them.

CDR3 residues: CASSYSWGPQHF. CDR3 sequence (DNA): TGTGCCAGCAGTTACTCTTGGGGGCCCCAGCATTTT. This sequence joins TRBV6-5 and TRBJ1-5, with D unresolved. The germline V gene has CDR1 MNHEY and CDR2 SVGAGI. V was cut by 0 bases and J by 9 bases, with 6 bases left in between. The CDR3 loop spans 12 amino acids.

V is TRBV19 and J is TRBJ1-4, with 7 bases aligning to TRBD1. V dropped 5 bases and J dropped 8; count of bases not matched to a gene: 17. The CDR3 is made up of 17 amino acids. Germline V lookup: CDR1 LNHDA, CDR2 SQIVND (reference sequence). CDR3 sequence reads: CASSVTGQSTVKEKLFF. CDR3 nucleotide sequence: TGTGCCAGTAGTGTAACGGGACAGTCTACCGTTAAGGAAAAACTGTTTTTT. The full variable domain, completed using reference TRBV19 and TRBJ1-4, is DGGITQSPKYLFRKEGQNVTLSCEQNLNHDAMYWYRQDPGQGLRLIYYSQIVNDFQKGDIAEGYSVSREKKESFPLTVTSAQKNPTAFYLCASSVTGQSTVKEKLFFGSGTQLSVL.

The rearrangement uses TRBV2 and TRBJ2-3; 10 bases align to TRBD2. The J segment lost 1 base and the V segment lost 6 bases, leaving 4 bases of the junction unmatched. Germline CDR1 is SNHLY and CDR2 is FYNNEI. The CDR3 is 15 residues long. The CDR3: CASRLGLAGTDTQYF. CDR3 in DNA: TGTGCCAGCAGGCTAGGACTAGCGGGCACAGATACGCAGTATTTT.